The clone carrying this TCR beta chain showed up just a few times. What it binds is not known. This sample is part of a study of T-cell memory formation after mild COVID-19. The study's findings and limits: Most CD4+ clones that shrank were in CM and EM, while CD8+ ones turned up in EMRA. Contracting clones from day 15 to 85 showed balanced CD4/CD8; later expanders favored CD4+. Pre-infection memory already had some responding clones, implying cross-reactive memory joined.

One entry per CDR3 protein results from TCRdb running MiXCR on the 5' RACE reads. The sample has 100,000 or so distinct CDR3 sequences, around 10% seen once; the top ten hold about 40%. V lost 0 bases and J 5 bases, leaving 3 bases between the germline ends. CDR1 and CDR2 (germline): MGHRA, YSYEKL. This CDR3 comprises 12 residues. The chain has TRBV4-1 and TRBJ2-3; no clear D gene. This sequence was found in a man younger than 35 who had mild COVID-19 (a few samples of this study predate the infection). Cell type and time point are not known. Input material: PBMCs or a T cell subset sorted from them (not recorded which). This CDR3 is CASSQEGDTQYF. The CDR3, as DNA: TGCGCCAGCAGCCAAGAAGGAGATACGCAGTATTTT.